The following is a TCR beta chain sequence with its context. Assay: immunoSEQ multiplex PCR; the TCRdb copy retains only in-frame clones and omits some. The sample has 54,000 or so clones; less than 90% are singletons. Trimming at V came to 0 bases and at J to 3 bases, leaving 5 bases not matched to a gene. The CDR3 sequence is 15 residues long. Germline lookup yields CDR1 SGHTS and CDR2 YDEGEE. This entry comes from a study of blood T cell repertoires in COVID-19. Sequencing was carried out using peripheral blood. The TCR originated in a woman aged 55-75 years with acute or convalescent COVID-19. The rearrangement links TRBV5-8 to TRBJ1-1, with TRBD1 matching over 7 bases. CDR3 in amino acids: CASSLAIDRDTEAFF. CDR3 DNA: TGTGCCAGCAGCTTGGCCATAGACAGGGACACTGAAGCTTTCTTT.